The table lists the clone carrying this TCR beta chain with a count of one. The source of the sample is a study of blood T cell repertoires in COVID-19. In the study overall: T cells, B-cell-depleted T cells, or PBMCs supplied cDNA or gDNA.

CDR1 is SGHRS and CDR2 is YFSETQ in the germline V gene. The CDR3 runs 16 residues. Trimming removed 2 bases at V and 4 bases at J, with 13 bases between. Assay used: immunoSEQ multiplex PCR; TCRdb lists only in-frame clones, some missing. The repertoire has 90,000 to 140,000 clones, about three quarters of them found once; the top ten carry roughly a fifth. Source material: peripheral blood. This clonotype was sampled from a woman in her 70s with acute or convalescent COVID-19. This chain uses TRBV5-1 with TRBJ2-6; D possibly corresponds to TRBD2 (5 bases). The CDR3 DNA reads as TGCGCCAGCAGCTTTACAGCCCGGAGGGGGGCCAACGTCCTGACTTTC. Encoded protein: CASSFTARRGANVLTF.